Sequencing of this T cell receptor (beta chain) was carried out in a study of identical twins. TCRdb reanalysed the 5' RACE reads using MiXCR and keeps one entry per CDR3 protein. The sample lists about 690,000 distinct CDR3 sequences; 6% to 6.5% were seen once. The CDR3 is 14 residues long. The V gene's germline CDR1 is KGHSH and CDR2 LQKENI. Trimming pared 3 bases from V and 8 bases from J, leaving 11 bases between. The gene calls are TRBV18 and TRBJ1-6; D is possibly TRBD1 (5 bases). Material for sequencing was naive T cells sorted from blood. This clonotype originated in a man younger than 35 in good health. CDR3 protein: CASSPDSADSPLHF. DNA of the CDR3: TGTGCCAGCTCACCCGACAGTGCGGATTCACCCCTCCACTTT.